This T cell receptor beta chain was captured by sequencing in a study of blood T cells in healthy people across ages. The authors ran a second PCR of 7 to 11 cycles using a sample-barcoded 5' primer and a J-beta primer mix. MiXCR was run by TCRdb on the 5' RACE reads, yielding one entry per CDR3 protein. The sample yields about 650,000 distinct CDR3 sequences, over 40% seen once. Germline lookup yields CDR1 SGHTA and CDR2 FQGTGA. This CDR3 region has 16 residues. The J segment lost 0 bases and the V segment lost 5 bases, leaving 6 bases of the junction unmatched. At least ten counts were recorded for this clonotype. In each sample, at least 6 million PBMCs were isolated.

V usage is TRBV7-3 and J usage is TRBJ2-1; 8 bases agree with TRBD2. The source of this sequence is a woman of 80 years or more in good health. Sequencing was carried out using blood. DNA for the CDR3: TGTGCCAGCAGCACATTAGCGGGGATCTCCTACAATGAGCAGTTCTTC. Its protein is CASSTLAGISYNEQFF. The full variable domain, rest sourced from reference TRBV7-3 and TRBJ2-1, is GAGVSQTPSNKVTEKGKYVELRCDPISGHTALYWYRQSLGQGPEFLIYFQGTGAADDSGLPNDRFFAVRPEGSVSTLKIQRTERGDSAVYLCASSTLAGISYNEQFFGPGTRLTVL.